This TCR beta chain was sequenced in a study of cytomegalovirus exposure and HLA in healthy donors. Study as a whole: An earlier analysis found 100 million or so unique TCR beta sequences from about 190 million T cells. General study findings and limits: TCR beta V- and J-gene trimming was later associated with a missense DCLRE1C variant.

V lost 7 bases and J lost 1; bases outside the gene matches: 4. This CDR3 region has 14 residues. Germline loops: CDR1 SGHRS, CDR2 YFSETQ. This clone was recorded only once. Its antigen is not known. With 60 Vbeta and 13 Jbeta primers, the PCR was carried out. Data came from immunoSEQ multiplex PCR; TCRdb stores just in-frame clones and leaves some out. The repertoire consists of 65,000 to 100,000 clones, with 60% to 80% occurring once and the leading ten covering around 2%. Source material: PBMCs. This TCR was recovered from a man in his forties in good health and CMV-seronegative. V is TRBV5-1 and J is TRBJ2-2; 7 nucleotides match TRBD2. The CDR3, as DNA: TGCGCCAGCGCTAGCGGACTGAACACCGGGGAGCTGTTTTTT. Its translation is CASASGLNTGELFF.